The clone carrying this TCR beta chain was seen a handful of times. Its specificity is not known. The source of the sample is a study of T-cell memory formation after mild COVID-19. The study, taken as a whole, reports: Contracting clones localized mainly to CM and EM when CD4+ and mainly to EMRA when CD8+.

This CDR3 is 12 amino acids long. Trimming pared 2 bases from V and 4 bases from J, leaving 5 bases between. Germline assignment: CDR1 SNHLY and CDR2 FYNNEI. Using its own MiXCR run on the 5' RACE reads, TCRdb lists one record per CDR3 protein. The sample holds 200,000 to 250,000 distinct CDR3 sequences, over 9.5% seen once. The chain carries TRBV2 and TRBJ1-1, with a tentative D call TRBD1 (5 bases). This TCR derives from a young man who had mild COVID-19 (a few samples of this study predate the infection). Cell type and time point are not known. Sequences were obtained from PBMCs or a T cell subset sorted from them (not recorded which). The CDR3 nucleotides read TGTGCCAGCAGTGAAAGGGGCACTGAAGCTTTCTTT. Encoded protein: CASSERGTEAFF.